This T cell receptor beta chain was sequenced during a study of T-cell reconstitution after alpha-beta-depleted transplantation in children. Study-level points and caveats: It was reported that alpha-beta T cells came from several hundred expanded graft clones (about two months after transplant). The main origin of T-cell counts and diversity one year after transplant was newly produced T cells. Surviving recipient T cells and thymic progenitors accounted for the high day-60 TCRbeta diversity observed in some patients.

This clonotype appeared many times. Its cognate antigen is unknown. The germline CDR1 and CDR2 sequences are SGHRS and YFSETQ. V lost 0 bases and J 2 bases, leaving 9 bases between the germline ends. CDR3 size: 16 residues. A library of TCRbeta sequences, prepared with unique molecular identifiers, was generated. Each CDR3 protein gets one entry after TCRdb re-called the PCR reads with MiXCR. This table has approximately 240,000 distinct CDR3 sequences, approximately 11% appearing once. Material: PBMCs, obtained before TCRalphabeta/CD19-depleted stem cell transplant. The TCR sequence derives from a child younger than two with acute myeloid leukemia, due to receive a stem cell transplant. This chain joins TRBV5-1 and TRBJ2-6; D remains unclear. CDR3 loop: CASSLELVAGANVLTF. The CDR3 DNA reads TGCGCCAGCAGCTTGGAACTGGTGGCTGGGGCCAACGTCCTGACTTTC.